The clone carrying this TCR beta chain was seen at least ten times. Antigen unknown. TCRdb re-called the reads through MiXCR, storing one row per CDR3 protein. This sample has approximately 250,000 distinct CDR3 sequences, with approximately 13% found just once. These data belong to a study of T cell repertoires in cytomegalovirus infection. Study at large: Indications of both CMV infection and matching HLA type were provided by public TCR beta signatures. Study-wide points: The ex vivo response was dominated by HLA-C-restricted CMV-specific TCR beta clonotypes. Cumulative frequency (of public TCR beta family members) identified carriers of CMV plus the relevant HLA.

Source material: PBMCs. The TCR sequence derives from a human donor in good health (CMV status not recorded). Some clones in this sample may be carry-over from other donors' samples.

As DNA, the CDR3 is TGCAGTGCCCACCCGGACAGGGGGCGTTGGGAGCAGTACTTC. The encoded protein is CSAHPDRGRWEQYF. This chain connects TRBV20-1 to TRBJ2-7; 11 bases line up with TRBD1. This CDR3 spans 14 amino acids. Looked up from germline, CDR1 is DFQATT and CDR2 is SNEGSKA (reference sequence). V lost 6 bases, J lost 7 bases, and 11 bases stayed unmatched.